This is a list of T cell receptor beta chains from one sample in a study of radiation and T cells in renal cell carcinoma. The repertoire was sequenced with immunoSEQ multiplex PCR; TCRdb's copy has only in-frame clones and lacks some. Seen here are 120,000 to 150,000 clones, approximately 86% observed once, and the top ten hold around a sixth. The sample in question was blood, obtained from a patient whose treatment included radiotherapy and nephrectomy. These receptors were taken from a woman aged 45 to 65 with renal cell carcinoma. Each CDR3 is given with its conserved first and last residue. Size is stated for part of the rows, as once, few or many counts, or as a class when the clone is expanded.

V gene,CDR3 length,clone size,J gene,CDR3 protein
TRBV6-6,14,-,TRBJ1-2,CASSYYPSNYGYTF
TRBV5-1,15,once,TRBJ1-2,CASEPGQGFGYGYTF
TRBV27,16,once,TRBJ1-4,CASSPIGEGPNEKLFF
TRBV10-3,17,-,TRBJ2-5,CAISPANGQGGLETQYF
TRBV19,13,-,TRBJ2-3,CASSASGTGTQYF
TRBV4-2,20,-,TRBJ2-1,CASSQDRPLMRGSSYNEQFF
TRBV7-9,15,-,TRBJ2-7,CASRAGTEEAYEQYF
TRBV7-2,15,-,TRBJ2-5,CASSIGQGLAATQYF
TRBV10-3,13,once,TRBJ2-7,CATSLGGDGEQYF
TRBV28,14,once,TRBJ2-5,CASSSGTVQETQYF
TRBV7-6,16,-,TRBJ2-5,CASSQGTGVDGETQYF
TRBV7-2,16,-,TRBJ1-4,CASSTQTGVSNEKLFF
TRBV9,14,-,TRBJ1-2,CASSGQGGLWGYTF
TRBV5-4,14,-,TRBJ2-1,CASSTFGGGDEQFF
TRBV7-9,14,-,TRBJ1-6,CASSPGQGNSPLHF
TRBV6-5,15,-,TRBJ2-5,CASSETGGLQETQYF
TRBV19,14,-,TRBJ2-7,CASSMSSGPREQYF
TRBV7-2,16,-,TRBJ2-5,CASSRQGGAQQETQYF
TRBV11-2,15,-,TRBJ2-3,CASSLKLGGVDTQYF
TRBV6-1,13,-,TRBJ2-7,CASSEGGRSEQYF
TRBV28,15,-,TRBJ2-7,CASSGPGQGAYEQYF
TRBV28,13,-,TRBJ1-2,CASSLRGLYGYTF
TRBV9,14,-,TRBJ1-1,CASSAGRRVTEAFF
TRBV6-5,15,-,TRBJ1-4,CASSLMASLGEKLFF